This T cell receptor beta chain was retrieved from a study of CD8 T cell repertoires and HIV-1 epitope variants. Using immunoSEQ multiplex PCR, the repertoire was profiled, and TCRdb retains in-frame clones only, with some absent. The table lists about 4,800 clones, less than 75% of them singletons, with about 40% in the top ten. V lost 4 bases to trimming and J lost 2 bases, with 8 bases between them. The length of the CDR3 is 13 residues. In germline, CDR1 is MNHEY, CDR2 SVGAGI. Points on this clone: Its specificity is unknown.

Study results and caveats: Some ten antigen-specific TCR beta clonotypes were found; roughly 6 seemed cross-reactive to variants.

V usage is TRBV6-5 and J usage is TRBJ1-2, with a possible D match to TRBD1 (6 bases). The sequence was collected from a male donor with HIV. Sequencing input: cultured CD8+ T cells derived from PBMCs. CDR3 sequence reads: CASSFQGNYGYTF. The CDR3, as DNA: TGTGCCAGCAGTTTTCAGGGGAACTATGGCTACACCTTC.